This passage covers 2 T cell receptor beta chains from one sample sequenced in a study of shared clonotypes between healthy human individuals. The data were produced by immunoSEQ multiplex PCR, yet TCRdb's version contains in-frame clones alone and is incomplete. The repertoire has more than 2,000,000 clones, around 94% of them found once; the top ten carry roughly 0.13%. What was sequenced was naive CD4+ T cells sorted from blood. Subset of the sample: CD45RA+ positively selected. These receptors originate from a man aged 18 to 30 in good health.

In its sample, this clone was seen once. The chain links TRBV18 to TRBJ2-1; 8 bases match TRBD1. With V trimmed by 3 bases and J by 2 bases, 6 bases remained unmatched. This CDR3 has 16 residues. The V gene's germline CDR1 is KGHSH and CDR2 LQKENI. CDR3 coding DNA: TGTGCCAGCTCACCGGTGGACAGGGAACCCTACAATGAGCAGTTCTTC. This codes for CASSPVDREPYNEQFF.

The rearrangement joins TRBV6-5 to TRBJ2-1; D is perhaps TRBD2 (5 bases). CDR3 length: 15 residues. V lost 5 bases, J lost 0 bases, and 11 bases lay in between. Germline V gene sequence: CDR1 MNHEY, CDR2 SVGAGI. CDR3 in amino acids: CASSRRENSYNEQFF. In DNA form, the CDR3 reads TGTGCCAGCAGTAGACGGGAAAACTCCTACAATGAGCAGTTCTTC.